Below are 5 T cell receptor beta chains sequenced from a single sample in a study. TCRdb re-derived calls from the RT-PCR reads in MiXCR, one entry per CDR3 protein. The repertoire consists of more than 550,000 distinct CDR3 sequences, with more than 13% occurring once and the leading ten covering roughly 3.9%. Specimen: memory CD4+ T cells from blood. These receptors originate from a female donor in good health, serving as a healthy control.

The rearrangement joins TRBV11-2 to TRBJ1-3; TRBD1 aligns across 9 bases. The CDR3 totals 16 residues. CDR1 is SGHAT and CDR2 is FQNNGV in the germline V gene. V was pared by 1 base and J by 3 bases, with 4 bases of the junction left unmatched. CDR3 residues: CASSLGDRASGNTIYF. Written as DNA, the CDR3 is TGTGCCAGCAGCTTAGGGGACAGGGCGAGTGGAAACACCATATATTTT.

At least ten counts were recorded for this clonotype. The J gene is TRBJ1-2, the V gene TRBV9, with D unclear. The V end lost 0 bases, the J end lost 4 bases, and 16 bases lay between the germline ends. The germline V gene has CDR1 SGDLS and CDR2 YYNGEE. This CDR3 contains 16 residues. CDR3 amino acids: CASSVVLGGGRYGYTF. CDR3 nucleotides: TGTGCCAGCAGCGTAGTCCTCGGCGGCGGACGCTATGGCTACACCTTC.

The CDR3: CASSPAINEKLFF. The CDR3 coding sequence is TGTGCCAGCTCACCAGCCATAAATGAAAAACTGTTTTTT. The chain recombines TRBV18 with TRBJ1-4; no definite D call. The CDR3 is 13 residues long. The germline CDR1 and CDR2 sequences are KGHSH and LQKENI. The V end lost 2 bases, the J end lost 5 bases, and 6 bases lay between the germline ends.

This clonotype has more than one count but fewer than ten. The chain links TRBV9 to TRBJ2-7, with TRBD2 identical over 13 bases. V shed 4 bases, J shed 6 bases, and the junction held 4 bases outside the gene matches. Per the germline V gene, CDR1 is SGDLS and CDR2 is YYNGEE. There are 14 residues in the CDR3. CDR3 protein: CASSRGLAGIEQYF. The CDR3 DNA is TGTGCCAGCAGCCGGGGACTAGCGGGGATCGAGCAGTACTTC.

The chain carries TRBV11-3 and TRBJ2-3, with D perhaps TRBD1 (5 bases). From germline, CDR1 is SGHNT and CDR2 YENEEA. The length of the CDR3 is 15 residues. The V end was cut by 2 bases, the J end by 2 bases, with 11 bases between. In DNA, the CDR3 is TGTGCCAGCAGCTTAAACACAGGCCCCACAGATACGCAGTATTTT. The encoded protein is CASSLNTGPTDTQYF.